The 26 T cell receptor beta chains listed next were all sequenced from one sample in a study of CD8 T cells in ankylosing spondylitis. In TCRdb, the 5' RACE reads were re-called with MiXCR into one record per CDR3 protein. Of about 360,000 distinct CDR3 sequences listed, 20% to 25% are singletons. The specimen was blood, either unsorted or a sorted T cell fraction (not recorded which). These receptors originate from a male donor with ankylosing spondylitis or in good health (not recorded which).

The chain uses TRBV12-3 or TRBV12-4 and TRBJ2-3; D is ambiguous. The CDR3 consists of 14 residues. Trimming removed 3 bases from V and 0 bases from J, with 7 bases in between. The chain's CDR3 is CASSFLPSTDTQYF. CDR3 sequence (DNA): TGTGCCAGCAGTTTTTTGCCTAGCACAGATACGCAGTATTTT.

This clonotype was seen once. The CDR3 nucleotides are TGTGCCTGTGACAGGGGTAGTGAAAAACTGTTTTTT. This translates into CACDRGSEKLFF. The rearrangement links TRBV30 to TRBJ1-4; 8 positions match TRBD1. Germline CDR1 and CDR2: GTSNPN and SVGIG (reference sequence). Trimming removed 6 bases from V and 7 bases from J; junction bases left unmatched: 4. The CDR3 has 12 residues.

The CDR3 region has the DNA TGCGCCAGCAGCCAAGACCATCCGCAGGGCACAGCGAACACCGGGGAGCTGTTTTTT. This translates into CASSQDHPQGTANTGELFF. The chain links TRBV4-1 to TRBJ2-2; D is possibly TRBD1 (5 bases). CDR1 MGHRA and CDR2 YSYEKL come from the germline V gene. Trimming cost V 0 bases and J 0 bases, with 17 bases left between them. The CDR3 covers 19 residues.

The chain recombines TRBV12-3 or TRBV12-4 with TRBJ1-1; 9 bases map to TRBD1. The CDR3 is 16 residues long. CDR3 loop: CATGTGRFPPNTEAFF. The CDR3 DNA is TGTGCGACCGGGACAGGGCGTTTTCCCCCAAACACTGAAGCTTTCTTT.

A few counts support this clonotype. The chain uses TRBV7-9 and TRBJ2-5; 8 bases map to TRBD1. Germline-derived CDR1 and CDR2 are SEHNR and FQNEAQ (reference sequence). This CDR3 has 13 amino acids. After removal of 1 base from V and 5 bases from J, the junction contained 0 bases not matched to a gene. The CDR3 loop reads CASSLGQGETQYF. Here the CDR3 DNA reads TGTGCCAGCAGCTTAGGACAGGGGGAGACCCAGTACTTC.

This clonotype was counted only a few times. The gene calls are TRBV20-1 and TRBJ2-7; 9 nucleotides align to TRBD1. V lost 4 bases to trimming and J lost 0 bases; unmatched junction nucleotides: 16. From germline, CDR1 is DFQATT and CDR2 SNEGSKA (reference sequence). This CDR3 is 18 amino acids long. CDR3: CSATKAPKTGGSSYEQYF. The CDR3, as DNA: TGCAGTGCTACCAAGGCGCCCAAGACAGGGGGTAGCTCCTACGAGCAGTACTTC.

This clonotype was observed many times. The chain is built from TRBV20-1 and TRBJ2-3, with 7 nucleotides matching TRBD2. CDR1 is DFQATT, CDR2 SNEGSKA, per germline (reference sequence). This CDR3 region has 13 residues. The V segment lost 3 bases and the J segment 2 bases; nucleotides outside the gene matches: 2. The CDR3 sequence: CSASGGYTDTQYF. CDR3 in DNA: TGCAGTGCTAGCGGGGGGTACACAGATACGCAGTATTTT.

J is TRBJ2-1 and V is TRBV6-1, with TRBD2 identical over 7 bases. The CDR3 spans 15 residues. Germline V gene lookup returns CDR1 MNHNS and CDR2 SASEGT. Losses at the gene ends were 1 base for V and 4 bases for J; bases not matched to a gene: 4. CDR3 loop: CASSEGGGPYNEQFF. As DNA, the CDR3 is TGTGCCAGCAGTGAAGGCGGGGGTCCATACAATGAGCAGTTCTTC.

This clonotype was counted between two and nine times. V is TRBV12-3 or TRBV12-4 and J is TRBJ2-1; 11 bases are shared with TRBD2. The V gene end was trimmed by 6 bases and the J gene end by 13 bases; junction bases not matched to a gene: 8. The CDR3 length is 13 residues. CDR3 bases: TGTGCCAGCAGCCTACTAGCGGGGGCGCCTCAGTTCTTC. It specifies CASSLLAGAPQFF.

This clonotype has only a few counts. The V and J genes are TRBV29-1 and TRBJ2-7; weak D call: TRBD2 (6 bases). Trimming left V 5 bases short and J 2 bases short, with 10 bases between. CDR1 and CDR2 (germline): SQVTM, ANQGSEA. The CDR3 spans 12 residues. DNA for the CDR3: TGCAGCGTTCTGGGAGGTACCTACGAGCAGTACTTC. This encodes CSVLGGTYEQYF.

In this sample, this clonotype turned up many times. The chain carries TRBV12-3 or TRBV12-4 and TRBJ2-4; 10 bases map to TRBD2. The CDR3 runs 16 residues. Losses at the gene ends were 3 bases for V and 5 bases for J; bases not matched to a gene: 7. CDR3 sequence: CASSFGPGLAENIQYF. DNA of the CDR3: TGTGCCAGCAGTTTCGGACCCGGACTAGCGGAAAACATTCAGTACTTC.

This clonotype was counted only a few times. V usage is TRBV20-1 and J usage is TRBJ2-1, with D maybe TRBD1 (6 bases). This CDR3 region has 14 residues. Germline-derived CDR1 and CDR2 are DFQATT and SNEGSKA (reference sequence). Trimming pared 3 bases from V and 2 bases from J, leaving 11 bases between. DNA of the CDR3: TGCAGTGCTAGCCAGGGGTCCCCCTACAATGAGCAGTTCTTC. Translation: CSASQGSPYNEQFF.

This clonotype showed up just a few times. The CDR3 region has the DNA TGCGCCAGCAGCTGGGGAGGGACCAACAATGAGCAGTTCTTC. Protein sequence: CASSWGGTNNEQFF. V and J are TRBV5-1 and TRBJ2-1, with 7 bases that match TRBD2. With 3 bases clipped from V and 5 bases from J, the junction kept 5 bases outside the gene matches. Germline V gene data show CDR1 as SGHRS and CDR2 as YFSETQ. The CDR3 length is 14 residues.

This clonotype has just a few counts. The gene calls are TRBV20-1 and TRBJ1-5; D is unresolved. V was trimmed by 0 bases and J by 0 bases, leaving 9 bases between them. CDR3 length equals 15 residues. CDR1 and CDR2 (germline): DFQATT, SNEGSKA (reference sequence). CDR3 protein: CSAREEGYSNQPQHF. The CDR3 DNA sequence: TGCAGTGCTAGAGAGGAGGGCTATAGCAATCAGCCCCAGCATTTT.

This chain connects TRBV6-5 to TRBJ2-1; D possibly corresponds to TRBD2 (6 bases). CDR1 and CDR2 from the germline V gene are MNHEY and SVGAGI. The CDR3 loop spans 14 amino acids. V was pared by 3 bases and J by 1 base, with 7 bases between. The CDR3 loop reads CASSYSGSYNEQFF. CDR3 in DNA: TGTGCCAGCAGTTATAGCGGATCCTACAATGAGCAGTTCTTC.

This sequence joins TRBV7-9 and TRBJ2-1; D is possibly TRBD1 or TRBD2 (6 bases each). In germline, CDR1 is SEHNR, CDR2 FQNEAQ (reference sequence). The V gene lost 5 bases and the J gene lost 5 bases, with 13 bases spanning the gap. This CDR3 region has 14 residues. CDR3 region: CASSPEGGNNEQFF. CDR3 DNA sequence: TGTGCCAGCAGCCCAGAAGGGGGGAACAATGAGCAGTTCTTC. The whole variable domain, filled in from reference TRBV7-9 and TRBJ2-1, reads DTGVSQNPRHKITKRGQNVTFRCDPISEHNRLYWYRQTLGQGPEFLTYFQNEAQLEKSRLLSDRFSAERPKGSFSTLEIQRTEQGDSAMYLCASSPEGGNNEQFFGPGTRLTVL.

In its sample, this clonotype was seen many times. Here the CDR3 DNA reads TGTGCCAGCAGCCTAAACAGGGGGCAGGAGACCCAGTACTTC. It codes for CASSLNRGQETQYF. The V call is TRBV28, the J call TRBJ2-5, with 9 bases fitting TRBD1. CDR3 length: 14 residues. J gave up 5 bases and V 6 bases, and 7 bases lay outside the gene matches. Germline CDR1 MDHEN, CDR2 SYDVKM. Full variable domain (rest looked up from reference TRBV28 and TRBJ2-5): DVKVTQSSRYLVKRTGEKVFLECVQDMDHENMFWYRQDPGLGLRLIYFSYDVKMKEKGDIPEGYSVSREKKERFSLILESASTNQTSMYLCASSLNRGQETQYFGPGTRLLVL.

This clonotype was detected only a few times. The chain has TRBV27 and TRBJ2-5, with no clear D. Germline values: CDR1 MNHEY, CDR2 SMNVEV (reference sequence). The CDR3 runs to 15 residues. V was cut by 3 bases and J by 5 bases, with 16 bases left in between. The chain's CDR3 is CASSFVPPYGETQYF. Here the CDR3 DNA reads TGTGCCAGCAGTTTTGTCCCTCCCTACGGGGAGACCCAGTACTTC.

This clonotype was seen many times. The rearrangement links TRBV20-1 to TRBJ2-3, with 9 bases aligning to TRBD1. This CDR3 spans 14 amino acids. Germline loops: CDR1 DFQATT, CDR2 SNEGSKA (reference sequence). J lost 4 bases, V lost 6 bases, and 8 bases had no gene match. CDR3: CSATRDRAADTQYF. DNA for the CDR3: TGCAGTGCCACCCGGGACAGGGCGGCAGATACGCAGTATTTT.

The rearrangement uses TRBV12-3 or TRBV12-4 and TRBJ2-1; perhaps TRBD2 as D (5 bases). The V end lost 2 bases, the J end lost 5 bases, and 16 bases lay between the germline ends. The CDR3 is 16 residues long. For the CDR3, the DNA is TGTGCCAGCAGTTTACCGCCTAACGACGGGAACAATGAGCAGTTCTTC. Amino acid sequence: CASSLPPNDGNNEQFF.

A few counts support this clonotype. The chain uses TRBV3-1 and TRBJ2-3; D unclear. V lost 2 bases, J lost 2 bases, and 5 bases lay in between. The CDR3 spans 13 residues. Per germline, CDR1 LGHDT and CDR2 YNNKEL (reference sequence). CDR3 residues: CASSQQPTDTQYF. CDR3 sequence (DNA): TGTGCCAGCAGCCAACAGCCCACAGATACGCAGTATTTT.

This chain joins TRBV20-1 and TRBJ1-1; D possibly corresponds to TRBD1 (5 bases). From germline, CDR1 is DFQATT and CDR2 SNEGSKA (reference sequence). This CDR3 has 15 residues. Trimming took 2 bases from V and 0 from J, leaving 13 bases between them. The DNA of the CDR3 is TGCAGTGCTAGACGGGGACGAACCCTGAACACTGAAGCTTTCTTT. Translation gives CSARRGRTLNTEAFF.

This clonotype occurred a few times. The V call is TRBV5-8, the J call TRBJ2-2, with 8 bases that match TRBD1. The germline gives CDR1 SGHTS, CDR2 YDEGEE. The trim removed 3 bases at V and 3 bases at J, leaving 10 bases unmatched. This CDR3 contains 17 residues. Here the CDR3 DNA reads TGTGCCAGCAGCTATTTCGTCAGGGGGCCGTACACCGGGGAGCTGTTTTTT. Its translation: CASSYFVRGPYTGELFF.

The chain links TRBV11-2 to TRBJ1-1; D gene ambiguous. The V end was cut by 3 bases, the J end by 11 bases, with 19 bases between. The length of the CDR3 is 14 residues. Per the germline V gene, CDR1 is SGHAT and CDR2 is FQNNGV. The CDR3 loop is CASSFGYSAGLAFF. CDR3 coding DNA: TGTGCCAGCAGCTTTGGGTACAGCGCGGGGTTGGCTTTCTTT.

The V call is TRBV28, the J call TRBJ2-7; D uncertain. The CDR3 has 13 residues. V was trimmed by 4 bases and J by 4 bases, leaving 11 bases between them. CDR1 is MDHEN and CDR2 is SYDVKM in the germline V gene. This chain's CDR3 is CASSSGREYEQYF. DNA of the CDR3: TGTGCCAGCAGTTCTGGTAGGGAATACGAGCAGTACTTC.

The chain employs TRBV12-3 or TRBV12-4 and TRBJ2-7; D not resolved. The CDR3 is 15 amino acids. Between the trimmed V and J ends, which lost 8 bases and 0 bases, there was a span of 17 bases. CDR3 region: CASGPDGFSSYEQYF. The CDR3 DNA follows: TGTGCCAGCGGCCCGGACGGGTTCAGCTCCTACGAGCAGTACTTC.